This passage covers 6 T cell receptor beta chains from one sample sequenced in a study of PD-L1 blockade in urothelial cancer. Repertoires were generated with immunoSEQ multiplex PCR, while TCRdb's copy carries only in-frame clones and drops some. Among about 36,000 clones listed, roughly 38% were seen once. Sequenced material: tumor tissue, taken before atezolizumab (anti-PD-L1) treatment. The origin of the receptors is a man aged 55 to 69 with urothelial cancer.

This clone was seen a handful of times. The V and J genes are TRBV1 and TRBJ2-1; the table's TRBD2 call for D was not verified on the DNA. TRBV1 is recorded as a pseudogene. The CDR3 runs 16 residues. CDR3 residues: CASSQDASAAYNEQFF. The CDR3 bases are TGCGCCAGCAGCCAAGACGCTAGCGCCGCCTACAATGAGCAGTTCTTC.

This chain uses TRBV19 with TRBJ1-2; 9 bases line up with TRBD1. CDR3 length: 13 residues. The V segment lost 6 bases and the J segment 14 bases; nucleotides outside the gene matches: 13. Germline V gene sequence: CDR1 LNHDA, CDR2 SQIVND (reference sequence). The CDR3 protein is CASSIPQGADRTF. CDR3 nucleotide sequence: TGTGCCAGTAGCATACCACAGGGGGCTGATAGAACCTTC. Using reference TRBV19 and TRBJ1-2 for the parts outside the CDR3, the full variable domain is DGGITQSPKYLFRKEGQNVTLSCEQNLNHDAMYWYRQDPGQGLRLIYYSQIVNDFQKGDIAEGYSVSREKKESFPLTVTSAQKNPTAFYLCASSIPQGADRTFGSGTRLTVV.

The chain joins TRBV19 to TRBJ1-5, with TRBD1 as a possible D gene (6 bases). V was trimmed by 1 base and J by 2 bases, leaving 9 bases between them. Germline V lookup: CDR1 LNHDA, CDR2 SQIVND (reference sequence). This CDR3 is built from 15 residues. This chain's CDR3 is CASSIAWTGNQPQHF. The CDR3 nucleotides read TGTGCCAGTAGTATAGCCTGGACAGGCAATCAGCCCCAGCATTTT.

This chain links TRBV25-1 with TRBJ2-7, with D tentatively TRBD2 (5 bases). Germline CDR1 reads MGHDK; CDR2 reads SYGVNS. The V end lost 4 bases, the J end lost 2 bases, and 15 bases lay between the germline ends. This CDR3 is built from 15 residues. Written as DNA, the CDR3 is TGTGCCAGCAGTGGCCGGGGAGAGCCACCCTACGAGCAGTACTTC. Its protein is CASSGRGEPPYEQYF.

This clone was seen a single time. J is TRBJ1-2 and V is TRBV28; possible D gene TRBD1, 6 bases. Trimming shortened V by 5 bases and J by 2 bases, and 18 bases separated the two germline ends. The CDR3 has 16 amino acids. Germline V gene data show CDR1 as MDHEN and CDR2 as SYDVKM. CDR3 sequence: CASSLQGAVPNYGYTF. DNA of the CDR3: TGTGCCAGCAGTCTACAGGGTGCCGTGCCAAACTATGGCTACACCTTC.

The V call is TRBV5-1, the J call TRBJ2-6, with a weak D call TRBD1 (6 bases). CDR1 and CDR2 from the germline V gene are SGHRS and YFSETQ. Trimming removed 0 bases at V and 0 bases at J, with 16 bases between. CDR3 length: 19 residues. This CDR3 is CASSLGLQGISSGANVLTF. The CDR3 region has the DNA TGCGCCAGCAGCTTGGGTCTACAGGGTATTAGCTCTGGGGCCAACGTCCTGACTTTC.